This T cell receptor (beta chain) was documented in a study of blood T cell repertoires in COVID-19. Background on the study: Nucleic acid was either cDNA or gDNA, and it came from T cells, B-cell-depleted T cells, or PBMCs.

TCRdb's copy holds only in-frame clones and misses some; the assay was immunoSEQ multiplex PCR. The sample contains some 210,000 clones, approximately 84% of which appear only once. In germline, CDR1 is SEHNR, CDR2 FQNEAQ (reference sequence). The CDR3 is made up of 15 amino acids. The V segment lost 1 base and the J segment 2 bases; nucleotides outside the gene matches: 2. The sequenced material came from peripheral blood. The genes are TRBV7-9 and TRBJ2-1, with TRBD2 matching over 7 bases. The receptor's source is a woman in her fifties or sixties with active or convalescent COVID-19. The CDR3 is CASSLVSGPYNEQFF. As DNA, the CDR3 is TGTGCCAGCAGCTTAGTTAGCGGGCCCTACAATGAGCAGTTCTTC.